This TCR beta chain was recorded in a study of radiation and T cells in renal cell carcinoma. Time point here: blood 4 weeks post-SBRT, at nephrectomy. The treatment here: 15 Gy SBRT to primary tumor, nephrectomy 4 weeks later. Nephrectomy followed 15 Gy stereotactic body radiation by 4 weeks. After SBRT, blood was collected at 2 and 4 weeks, plus baseline. This renal cell carcinoma was of the clear cell type. Losses at the gene ends were 5 bases for V and 1 base for J; bases not matched to a gene: 7. Germline V CDR1 and CDR2: PRHDT, FYEKMQ (reference sequence). The CDR3 contains 15 residues. Produced via immunoSEQ multiplex PCR; TCRdb's table is partial and in-frame only. The table includes about 90,000 clones, approximately 80% detected once. Concerning this clone itself: The antigen remains undetermined.

General observations from the study: Baseline intratumoral clonotype presence is unknown without pretreatment biopsies.

The chain links TRBV13 to TRBJ2-7, with 8 bases matching TRBD1. The TCR was taken from a man aged 60-69 years with renal cell carcinoma. The sample here was blood, taken from a patient whose treatment included radiotherapy and nephrectomy. Here the CDR3 reads CASSRVTGESYEQYF. CDR3 nucleotides: TGTGCCAGCAGCAGAGTGACAGGGGAGTCCTACGAGCAGTACTTC.